The 8 T cell receptor beta chains below all came from one sample that was sequenced in a study of T-cell reconstitution after alpha-beta-depleted transplantation in children. As it was prepared, the TCRbeta library received unique molecular identifiers. TCRdb re-called the PCR reads with MiXCR, one entry per CDR3 protein. Of about 1,000,000 distinct CDR3 sequences detected, 25% to 35% appear once; the ten largest clones hold more than 25%. Specimen: PBMCs, mostly from graft donor cells, collected 360 days after TCRalphabeta/CD19-depleted stem cell transplant. The receptors derive from a boy younger than two who had a stem cell transplant for SCID, so the T cells may come from the graft donor.

The chain employs TRBV9 and TRBJ1-2, with 7 bases lining up with TRBD1. Germline V gene sequence: CDR1 SGDLS, CDR2 YYNGEE. V gave up 2 bases and J gave up 1 base; unmatched junction bases: 2. This CDR3 has 14 residues. DNA of the CDR3: TGTGCCAGCAGCGTGCAGGGGGTTAACTATGGCTACACCTTC. This translates into CASSVQGVNYGYTF. Together with reference TRBV9 and TRBJ1-2, the CDR3 gives the full variable domain: DSGVTQTPKHLITATGQRVTLRCSPRSGDLSVYWYQQSLDQGLQFLIQYYNGEERAKGNILERFSAQQFPDLHSELNLSSLELGDSALYFCASSVQGVNYGYTFGSGTRLTVV.

This clonotype was counted at least ten times. The chain is built from TRBV7-9 and TRBJ2-1; unclear D gene. Germline lookup yields CDR1 SEHNR and CDR2 FQNEAQ (reference sequence). V was clipped by 6 bases and J by 10 bases, with 13 bases between them. The CDR3 length is 12 residues. CDR3 sequence: CASSFSGGEQFF. CDR3 DNA sequence: TGTGCCAGCAGTTTCTCAGGTGGCGAGCAGTTCTTC.

CDR3: CASSYSGGGASGTGELFF. DNA for the CDR3: TGTGCCAGCAGTTACTCGGGCGGGGGGGCCTCGGGAACCGGGGAGCTGTTTTTT. V is TRBV6-5 and J is TRBJ2-2; 9 bases align to TRBD2. In germline, CDR1 is MNHEY, CDR2 SVGAGI. CDR3 length: 18 amino acids. The V gene end was trimmed by 0 bases and the J gene end by 5 bases; junction bases not matched to a gene: 10.

This clonotype was seen more than once but under ten times. This chain uses TRBV6-1 with TRBJ2-2, with TRBD2 matching 7 bases. V gave up 7 bases and J gave up 6 bases; unmatched junction bases: 5. There are 13 residues in the CDR3. CDR1 is MNHNS, CDR2 SASEGT, per germline. DNA for the CDR3: TGTGCCAGCAATCGGGGGGTTGCCGGGGAGCTGTTTTTT. Translated, it gives CASNRGVAGELFF.

This chain uses TRBV7-3 with TRBJ2-1, with 9 bases lining up with TRBD2. This CDR3 has 16 amino acids. After removal of 0 bases from V and 5 bases from J, the junction contained 5 bases not matched to a gene. Per germline, CDR1 SGHTA and CDR2 FQGTGA. For the CDR3, the DNA is TGTGCCAGCAGCTTAACAGGGACTAGCCCCAACAATGAGCAGTTCTTC. This translates into CASSLTGTSPNNEQFF.

This clonotype was recorded a few times. This rearrangement joins TRBV7-2 to TRBJ2-1, with 7 positions matching TRBD1. V lost 1 base, J lost 7 bases, and 10 bases stayed unmatched. Germline V gene sequence: CDR1 SGHTA, CDR2 FQGNSA. The CDR3 has 16 residues. The CDR3 sequence is CASSLVRQGLRNEQFF. The CDR3 DNA reads TGTGCCAGCAGCTTAGTTCGACAGGGTCTGAGGAATGAGCAGTTCTTC.

This clonotype was counted between two and nine times. The chain carries TRBV7-3 and TRBJ2-6; no firm D call. The germline V gene has CDR1 SGHTA and CDR2 FQGTGA. V dropped 0 bases and J dropped 1 base, with 7 bases sitting between them. This CDR3 is 16 amino acids long. The CDR3 loop is CASSLTPRSGANVLTF. The CDR3 nucleotides read TGTGCCAGCAGCTTAACCCCGAGGTCTGGGGCCAACGTCCTGACTTTC.

This chain connects TRBV29-1 to TRBJ2-4; 8 bases agree with TRBD1. This CDR3 has 18 amino acids. Germline CDR1 reads SQVTM; CDR2 reads ANQGSEA. J lost 0 bases, V lost 4 bases, and 14 bases had no gene match. The CDR3 nucleotides read TGCAGCGTTGCGAGGGGGCAGGGGGCTGGTTTAGCCAAAAACATTCAGTACTTC. Residues: CSVARGQGAGLAKNIQYF.